A single T cell receptor (beta chain) is shown here with its context. This CDR3 has 12 residues. CDR1 and CDR2 (germline): SQVTM, ANQGSEA. V dropped 5 bases and J dropped 0 bases, with 7 bases sitting between them. Repertoires were generated with immunoSEQ multiplex PCR, while TCRdb's copy carries only in-frame clones and drops some. Of some 37,000 clones listed, 85% to 90% are singletons. This sample stems from a study of T cell changes during pregnancy in multiple sclerosis. This specimen consisted of CD4+ T cells from peripheral blood mononuclear cells, obtained in the first trimester of pregnancy. The clonotype originates from a female donor with multiple sclerosis, enrolled in a pregnancy study. V gene TRBV29-1 combines with J gene TRBJ1-1, with D uncertain. The CDR3 region has the DNA TGCAGCGTTTCCCAGGTGAACACTGAAGCTTTCTTT. Translation gives CSVSQVNTEAFF.